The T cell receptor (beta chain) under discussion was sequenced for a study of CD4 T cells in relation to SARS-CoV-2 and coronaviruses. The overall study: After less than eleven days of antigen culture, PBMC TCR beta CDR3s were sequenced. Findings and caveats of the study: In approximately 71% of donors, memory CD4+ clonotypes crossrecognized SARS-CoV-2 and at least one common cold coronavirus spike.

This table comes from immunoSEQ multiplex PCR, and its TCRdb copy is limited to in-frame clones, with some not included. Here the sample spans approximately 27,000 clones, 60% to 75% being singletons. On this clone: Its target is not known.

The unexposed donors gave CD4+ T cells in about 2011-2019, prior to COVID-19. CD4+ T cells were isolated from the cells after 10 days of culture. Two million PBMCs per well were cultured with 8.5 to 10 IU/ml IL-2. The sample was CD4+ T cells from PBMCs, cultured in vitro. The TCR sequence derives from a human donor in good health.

DNA of the CDR3: TGTGCCAGCACCCTCCCAGGGACGACCCAGTACTTC. Its protein is CASTLPGTTQYF. The chain links TRBV6-6 to TRBJ2-5, with D perhaps given as TRBD1 or TRBD2 (5 bases each). Germline CDR1 and CDR2: MNHNY and SVGAGI (reference sequence). The V and J ends lost 7 bases and 7 bases respectively, with 13 bases between them. The CDR3 sequence is 12 residues long.